One sample yielded the 22 T cell receptor beta chains listed below, sequenced in a study of cytomegalovirus exposure and HLA in healthy donors. It was with 60 Vbeta and 13 Jbeta primers that the PCR ran. Assay: immunoSEQ multiplex PCR; the TCRdb copy retains only in-frame clones and omits some. This sample has roughly 110,000 clones, with about four fifths found just once. The sequencing input was PBMCs. The receptors shown here come from a woman aged 18 to 35 in good health and CMV-seropositive.

The J gene is TRBJ2-5, the V gene TRBV18, with a possible D match to TRBD2 (5 bases). V was pared by 6 bases and J by 4 bases, with 27 bases between. This CDR3 is 18 amino acids long. Per the germline V gene, CDR1 is KGHSH and CDR2 is LQKENI. The CDR3 DNA sequence: TGTGCCAGCTCGCAGGAGGCGTCGTTTGGGAGTCGAGGAGAGACCCAGTACTTC. It specifies CASSQEASFGSRGETQYF.

The chain couples TRBV9 to TRBJ1-1; 7 nucleotides line up with TRBD1. The CDR3 is made up of 15 amino acids. Germline-derived CDR1 and CDR2 are SGDLS and YYNGEE. With 3 bases clipped from V and 3 bases from J, the junction kept 8 bases outside the gene matches. The CDR3 sequence: CASSAIDRADTEAFF. The CDR3 DNA reads as TGTGCCAGCAGCGCGATAGACAGGGCTGACACTGAAGCTTTCTTT.

A single count supports this clone. The chain uses TRBV13 and TRBJ2-5; TRBD1 agrees at 9 bases. This CDR3 region has 16 residues. The junction had 12 bases not matched to a gene; V was cut back by 5 bases and J by 5 bases. Germline CDR1 is PRHDT and CDR2 is FYEKMQ (reference sequence). CDR3 DNA: TGTGCCAGCAGCCCGGATCGGGACAGGGCCGCGGAGACCCAGTACTTC. Translated, it gives CASSPDRDRAAETQYF.

Concerning this clone: A junction end diverges from the germline sequence, so it may reflect a read error. V gene TRBV9 combines with J gene TRBJ2-5; TRBD2 matches 9 bases. In germline, CDR1 is SGDLS, CDR2 YYNGEE. The CDR3 has 15 residues. The CDR3 sequence: CANSVGGRDQETQYF. The CDR3, as DNA: TGTGCCAACAGCGTAGGCGGGAGGGACCAAGAGACCCAGTACTTC. The full variable domain, its missing parts supplied by reference TRBV9 and TRBJ2-5, is DSGVTQTPKHLITATGQRVTLRCSPRSGDLSVYWYQQSLDQGLQFLIQYYNGEERAKGNILERFSAQQFPDLHSELNLSSLELGDSALYFCANSVGGRDQETQYFGPGTRLLVL.

The chain employs TRBV9 and TRBJ1-2, with D hard to call. The germline CDR1 and CDR2 sequences are SGDLS and YYNGEE. CDR3 length: 13 amino acids. Trimming left V 4 bases short and J 1 base short, with 8 bases between. This CDR3 reads CASSQDFNYGYTF. CDR3 nucleotide sequence: TGTGCCAGCAGCCAGGACTTTAACTATGGCTACACCTTC.

The rearrangement links TRBV18 to TRBJ2-1; no clear D. This CDR3 comprises 15 residues. The germline V gene has CDR1 KGHSH and CDR2 LQKENI. V was clipped by 5 bases and J by 1 base, with 12 bases between them. The CDR3 bases are TGTGCCAGCTCAAATACTACGGCTTCCTACAATGAGCAGTTCTTC. This gives the protein CASSNTTASYNEQFF.

CDR3 residues: CASSLLGSNQPQHF. In DNA, the CDR3 is TGTGCCAGCAGCTTGCTTGGCAGCAATCAGCCCCAGCATTTT. V is TRBV5-6 and J is TRBJ1-5; D is uncertain. The germline V and J ends were trimmed by 1 base and 1 base, with 6 bases remaining between them. The length of the CDR3 is 14 residues. Per the germline V gene, CDR1 is SGHDT and CDR2 is YYEEEE.

This clone was seen just once. The chain joins TRBV28 to TRBJ2-7; D perhaps matches TRBD1 (6 bases). Germline loops: CDR1 MDHEN, CDR2 SYDVKM. The CDR3 has 13 residues. Trimming removed 6 bases at V and 0 bases at J, with 9 bases between. The CDR3 nucleotides read TGTGCCAGCAGCCCAGGGGTCTCCTACGAGCAGTACTTC. Translated, it gives CASSPGVSYEQYF.

The chain combines TRBV30 with TRBJ1-3; tentative D call: TRBD1 (6 bases). The CDR3 is made up of 16 amino acids. Trimming removed 3 bases at V and 0 bases at J, with 15 bases between. Germline-derived CDR1 and CDR2 are GTSNPN and SVGIG (reference sequence). CDR3 residues: CAWSRGGSISGNTIYF. DNA of the CDR3: TGTGCCTGGAGCAGGGGAGGGTCCATCTCTGGAAACACCATATATTTT.

The gene calls are TRBV18 and TRBJ1-4; no firm D call. The germline CDR1 and CDR2 sequences are KGHSH and LQKENI. V was trimmed by 0 bases and J by 5 bases, leaving 13 bases between them. This CDR3 comprises 16 residues. Here the CDR3 reads CASSPPTAEANEKLFF. The CDR3 DNA reads TGTGCCAGCTCACCACCTACGGCAGAGGCGAATGAAAAACTGTTTTTT. The complete variable domain, with remaining parts taken from reference TRBV18 and TRBJ1-4, reads NAGVMQNPRHLVRRRGQEARLRCSPMKGHSHVYWYRQLPEEGLKFMVYLQKENIIDESGMPKERFSAEFPKEGPSILRIQQVVRGDSAAYFCASSPPTAEANEKLFFGSGTQLSVL.

The rearrangement uses TRBV6-6 and TRBJ1-1; no firm D call. The V and J ends lost 6 bases and 5 bases respectively, with 13 bases between them. The germline V gene has CDR1 MNHNY and CDR2 SVGAGI (reference sequence). The CDR3 is 13 residues long. The CDR3 bases are TGTGCCAGCAGCCCGGTTCGGGAGACTGAAGCTTTCTTT. Protein sequence: CASSPVRETEAFF.

This rearrangement joins TRBV28 to TRBJ2-5; TRBD2 aligns across 7 bases. Germline CDR1 MDHEN, CDR2 SYDVKM. This CDR3 is built from 16 residues. V trimming: 6 bases; J trimming: 1 base; junction bases outside the gene matches: 11. The chain's CDR3 is CASSPLWASGQETQYF. For the CDR3, the DNA is TGTGCCAGCAGCCCCCTTTGGGCTAGCGGCCAAGAGACCCAGTACTTC.

The rearrangement links TRBV6-1 to TRBJ1-1; D unclear. This CDR3 spans 13 amino acids. Germline CDR1 MNHNS, CDR2 SASEGT. Trimming removed 7 bases at V and 0 bases at J, with 9 bases between. This CDR3 is CASTGPLNTEAFF. CDR3 nucleotide sequence: TGTGCCAGCACAGGTCCCCTGAACACTGAAGCTTTCTTT.

The table lists this clone with a count of one. The V and J genes are TRBV5-4 and TRBJ1-4, with TRBD1 matching over 7 bases. V gave up 4 bases and J gave up 7 bases; unmatched junction bases: 10. The CDR3 has 15 amino acids. In germline, CDR1 is SGHNT, CDR2 YYREEE (reference sequence). The DNA of the CDR3 is TGTGCCAGCAGCCCGGAAGGGGGCGGAGGTGAAAAACTGTTTTTT. The encoded protein is CASSPEGGGGEKLFF.

The chain recombines TRBV15 with TRBJ1-4; 8 positions agree with TRBD1. The length of the CDR3 is 17 residues. V lost 8 bases, J lost 0 bases, and 11 bases stayed unmatched. The germline gives CDR1 LNHNV, CDR2 YYDKDF (reference sequence). This CDR3 is CATQVWTGSPTNEKLFF. The CDR3 DNA reads as TGTGCCACCCAAGTCTGGACAGGGAGCCCAACTAATGAAAAACTGTTTTTT.

The chain carries TRBV30 and TRBJ2-7; D is ambiguous. CDR3 length: 12 amino acids. The V gene's germline CDR1 is GTSNPN and CDR2 SVGIG (reference sequence). The germline V and J ends were trimmed by 2 bases and 3 bases, with 8 bases remaining between them. CDR3 nucleotides: TGTGCCTGGAGTCCAGGCCGCTACGAGCAGTACTTC. It translates to CAWSPGRYEQYF.

The V gene is TRBV2, the J gene TRBJ1-4; 7 nucleotides match TRBD1. Trimming cost V 3 bases and J 8 bases; bases outside gene matches: 6. This CDR3 is built from 14 residues. Germline CDR1 SNHLY, CDR2 FYNNEI. CDR3 DNA sequence: TGTGCCAGCAGTGACGGGAGGGGGCAGGAAAAACTGTTTTTT. Translated: CASSDGRGQEKLFF.

The V call is TRBV6-4, the J call TRBJ2-2; 10 nucleotides match TRBD2. Germline CDR1 and CDR2: MRHNA and SNTAGT. The V segment lost 3 bases and the J segment 4 bases; nucleotides outside the gene matches: 2. The CDR3 spans 15 residues. The CDR3 spells CASSEGTSVTGELFF. DNA of the CDR3: TGTGCCAGCAGTGAGGGGACTAGCGTCACCGGGGAGCTGTTTTTT.

CDR3 DNA: TGTGCCAGCAGCTTGGGGGGGCGGGATGAGCAGTTCTTC. It specifies CASSLGGRDEQFF. The chain employs TRBV5-4 and TRBJ2-1; TRBD1 is a possible D gene (6 bases). CDR3 length: 13 residues. Trimming left V 0 bases short and J 8 bases short, with 9 bases between. Germline-derived CDR1 and CDR2 are SGHNT and YYREEE (reference sequence). Full variable domain (outside the CDR3, taken from reference TRBV5-4 and TRBJ2-1): ETGVTQSPTHLIKTRGQQVTLRCSSQSGHNTVSWYQQALGQGPQFIFQYYREEENGRGNFPPRFSGLQFPNYSSELNVNALELDDSALYLCASSLGGRDEQFFGPGTRLTVL.

The V gene is TRBV9, the J gene TRBJ2-3, with D maybe TRBD1 (7 bases). The CDR3 covers 17 residues. Deletions cut 2 bases from V and 2 bases from J, with 18 bases between. Germline values: CDR1 SGDLS, CDR2 YYNGEE. The CDR3 DNA is TGTGCCAGCAGCGTGGGACTGGACAGGTCCTACACAGATACGCAGTATTTT. Its protein is CASSVGLDRSYTDTQYF.

The chain joins TRBV9 to TRBJ2-5; D unresolved. V gave up 0 bases and J gave up 9 bases, with 12 bases separating them. Looked up from germline, CDR1 is SGDLS and CDR2 is YYNGEE. This CDR3 has 13 residues. The CDR3 region has the DNA TGTGCCAGCAGCGTAGCTGTCGGTCTACCCCAGTACTTC. Residues: CASSVAVGLPQYF.

This sequence joins TRBV25-1 and TRBJ2-1; D remains unclear. CDR1 MGHDK and CDR2 SYGVNS come from the germline V gene. V dropped 6 bases and J dropped 7 bases, with 7 bases sitting between them. The CDR3 has 11 amino acids. CDR3 sequence (DNA): TGTGCCAGCAGGCGATTTAATGAGCAGTTCTTC. This sequence encodes CASRRFNEQFF.